This T cell receptor (beta chain) was identified in a study of blood T cell repertoires in COVID-19. At the level of the study: The samples span acute and convalescent COVID-19 from the United States, Italy and Spain.

V trimming: 3 bases; J trimming: 3 bases; junction bases outside the gene matches: 5. The germline V gene has CDR1 LNHDA and CDR2 SQIVND (reference sequence). The CDR3 is made up of 16 amino acids. Recruits, aged roughly 18 to 95 years, lived in 25 or so US areas. Allocation to cohorts depended on clinical history reported by the participants. All recovered Cohort 3 donors got two negative PCRs, got clearance, or saw symptom resolution. The repertoire was sequenced with immunoSEQ multiplex PCR; TCRdb's copy has only in-frame clones and lacks some. The sample lists approximately 250,000 clones, approximately 85% occurring once.

The V gene is TRBV19, the J gene TRBJ2-3; 11 bases are shared with TRBD1. The sequencing input was PBMCs or T cells enriched from blood (not recorded which). This receptor was taken from a woman in her twenties or thirties who had recovered from COVID-19. In DNA form, the CDR3 reads TGTGCCAGTAGTATTCGGACAGGGGGCGAAACAGATACGCAGTATTTT. This gives the protein CASSIRTGGETDTQYF.